Described below is a single T cell receptor (beta chain) sequence and its context. Some clones are missing from TCRdb's copy, which holds only in-frame ones; the method was immunoSEQ multiplex PCR. The table has around 330,000 clones, under 80% seen once. The CDR3 has 13 residues. The germline CDR1 and CDR2 sequences are SGDLS and YYNGEE. Trimming stripped 0 bases from V and 6 bases from J, with 10 bases between. These data belong to a study of shared clonotypes between healthy human individuals. Background on the study: The people who gave samples were two women and a few men aged 18 to 49.

This sequence originates from a man younger than 45 in good health. The chain has TRBV9 and TRBJ2-7; D remains ambiguous. Sequenced sample: memory CD4+ T cells sorted from blood. The subset here: CD45RA-negative fraction. In DNA form, the CDR3 reads TGTGCCAGCAGCGTAGGTGTTGGCGGCGAGCAGTACTTC. Amino acid sequence: CASSVGVGGEQYF.